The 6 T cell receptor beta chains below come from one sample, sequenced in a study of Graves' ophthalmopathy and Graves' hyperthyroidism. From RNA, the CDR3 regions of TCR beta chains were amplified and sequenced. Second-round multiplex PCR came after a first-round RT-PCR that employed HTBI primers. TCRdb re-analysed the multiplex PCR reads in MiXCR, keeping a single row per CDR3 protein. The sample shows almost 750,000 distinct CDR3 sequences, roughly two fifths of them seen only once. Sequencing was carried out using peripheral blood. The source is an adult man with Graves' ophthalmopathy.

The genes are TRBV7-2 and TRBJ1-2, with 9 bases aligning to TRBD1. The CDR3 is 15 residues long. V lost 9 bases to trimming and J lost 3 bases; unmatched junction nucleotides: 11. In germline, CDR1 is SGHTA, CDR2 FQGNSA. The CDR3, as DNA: TGTGCCAGTCTTACCTCGGGACAGGGAGACTATGGCTACACCTTC. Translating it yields CASLTSGQGDYGYTF.

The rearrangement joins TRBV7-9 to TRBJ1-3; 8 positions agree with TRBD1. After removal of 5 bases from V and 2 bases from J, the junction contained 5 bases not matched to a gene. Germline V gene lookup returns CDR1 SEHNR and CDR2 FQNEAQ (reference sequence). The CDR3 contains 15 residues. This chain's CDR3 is CASSDRGYPGNTIYF. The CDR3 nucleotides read TGTGCCAGCAGCGACAGGGGTTACCCTGGAAACACCATATATTTT. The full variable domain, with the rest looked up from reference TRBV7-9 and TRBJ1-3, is DTGVSQNPRHKITKRGQNVTFRCDPISEHNRLYWYRQTLGQGPEFLTYFQNEAQLEKSRLLSDRFSAERPKGSFSTLEIQRTEQGDSAMYLCASSDRGYPGNTIYFGEGSWLTVV.

CDR3 residues: CASSPPRAGQETQYF. The CDR3 DNA is TGTGCCAGCTCACCACCGAGGGCGGGGCAAGAGACCCAGTACTTC. The J gene is TRBJ2-5, the V gene TRBV5-4; maybe TRBD2 (6 bases). The CDR3 loop spans 15 amino acids. The germline gives CDR1 SGHNT, CDR2 YYREEE (reference sequence). V lost 7 bases and J lost 2, with 18 bases in between.

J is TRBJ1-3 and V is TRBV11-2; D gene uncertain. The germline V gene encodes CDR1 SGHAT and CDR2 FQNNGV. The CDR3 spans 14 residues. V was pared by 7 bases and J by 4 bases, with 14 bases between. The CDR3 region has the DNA TGTGCCAGCACCTCCTCGGCGTACGGAAACACCATATATTTT. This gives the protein CASTSSAYGNTIYF.

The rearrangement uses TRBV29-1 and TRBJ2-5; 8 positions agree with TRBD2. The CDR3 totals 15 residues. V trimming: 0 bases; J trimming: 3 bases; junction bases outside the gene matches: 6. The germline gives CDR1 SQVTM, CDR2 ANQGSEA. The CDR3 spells CSVEEPGGVEETQYF. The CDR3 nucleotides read TGCAGCGTTGAAGAGCCGGGGGGGGTGGAAGAGACCCAGTACTTC.

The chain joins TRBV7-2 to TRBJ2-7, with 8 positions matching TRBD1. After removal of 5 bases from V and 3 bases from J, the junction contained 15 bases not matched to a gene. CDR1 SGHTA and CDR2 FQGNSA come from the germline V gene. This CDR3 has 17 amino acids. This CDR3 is CASSHPGQGGIGYEQYF. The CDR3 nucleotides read TGTGCCAGCAGCCATCCCGGACAGGGAGGTATCGGCTACGAGCAGTACTTC.